Given below is one T cell receptor beta chain in context. The data were obtained in a study of shared clonotypes between healthy human individuals. The repertoire was sequenced with immunoSEQ multiplex PCR; TCRdb's copy has only in-frame clones and lacks some. The table includes fewer than 1 million clones, around 96% detected once. Naive CD8 cells, CD45RO-negative and positively selected for CCR7, excluded terminally differentiated effector memory CD45RA+ cells. The sample was naive CD8+ T cells sorted from blood. This receptor was identified in a man aged 25 to 40 in good health.

The CDR3 DNA sequence: TGTGCCAGTTCCAAACTCGGACATTTGAACACTGAAGCTTTCTTT. Translation: CASSKLGHLNTEAFF. The V gene is TRBV19, the J gene TRBJ1-1, with D possibly being TRBD1 (5 bases). Trimming left V 8 bases short and J 0 bases short, with 16 bases between. Germline CDR1 LNHDA, CDR2 SQIVND (reference sequence). The CDR3 extends over 15 amino acids. The variable domain in full, completed from reference TRBV19 and TRBJ1-1, reads DGGITQSPKYLFRKEGQNVTLSCEQNLNHDAMYWYRQDPGQGLRLIYYSQIVNDFQKGDIAEGYSVSREKKESFPLTVTSAQKNPTAFYLCASSKLGHLNTEAFFGQGTRLTVV.